This passage covers 14 T cell receptor beta chains from one sample sequenced in a study of T cell changes during pregnancy in multiple sclerosis. Data came from immunoSEQ multiplex PCR; TCRdb stores just in-frame clones and leaves some out. The sample contains 45,000 to 60,000 clones, around nine tenths of which appear only once. Material: CD4+ T cells from peripheral blood mononuclear cells, obtained before pregnancy. The receptors stem from a female donor with multiple sclerosis, enrolled in a pregnancy study.

The rearrangement joins TRBV6-5 to TRBJ1-2; TRBD1 matches 12 bases. J lost 6 bases, V lost 6 bases, and 8 bases had no gene match. Germline CDR1 MNHEY, CDR2 SVGAGI. The CDR3 is 15 residues long. DNA of the CDR3: TGTGCCAGCAGCTCCGGGACAGGGGGCGGGAATGGCTACACCTTC. Encoded protein: CASSSGTGGGNGYTF.

J is TRBJ1-2 and V is TRBV5-6; 9 nucleotides match TRBD1. The J segment lost 4 bases and the V segment lost 4 bases, leaving 20 bases of the junction unmatched. From germline, CDR1 is SGHDT and CDR2 YYEEEE. This CDR3 contains 19 residues. The CDR3 DNA sequence: TGTGCCAGCAGCGGATCCTCAGCTTTCCGGGACAGGGTTGTCTATGGCTACACCTTC. This sequence encodes CASSGSSAFRDRVVYGYTF.

This chain connects TRBV27 to TRBJ2-3, with 13 bases lining up with TRBD2. There are 16 residues in the CDR3. V dropped 4 bases and J dropped 2; count of bases not matched to a gene: 3. CDR1 MNHEY and CDR2 SMNVEV come from the germline V gene (reference sequence). The CDR3 is CASSWTSGGFTDTQYF. The CDR3 nucleotides read TGTGCCAGCAGTTGGACTAGCGGGGGATTCACAGATACGCAGTATTTT.

The J gene is TRBJ2-4, the V gene TRBV7-2, with D perhaps matching TRBD2 (5 bases). Germline CDR1 is SGHTA and CDR2 is FQGNSA. The ends were cut back, 1 base at V and 1 base at J, with 14 bases in the middle. This CDR3 region has 17 residues. The chain's CDR3 is CASSLGVGVTAKNIQYF. The CDR3 DNA follows: TGTGCCAGCAGCTTAGGGGTGGGAGTCACGGCCAAAAACATTCAGTACTTC.

A single count supports this clone. The chain combines TRBV21-1 with TRBJ1-3; the table assigns TRBD1, which was not confirmed against the DNA. TRBV21-1 is assigned pseudogene status. This CDR3 is built from 16 residues. The CDR3 reads CASSARDRSSGNTIYF. In nucleotides, the CDR3 is TGTGCCAGCAGCGCCCGGGACAGGAGCTCTGGAAACACCATATATTTT.

The V and J genes are TRBV7-9 and TRBJ2-1; 10 positions match TRBD1. Trimming cost V 4 bases and J 4 bases; bases outside gene matches: 7. Germline CDR1 reads SEHNR; CDR2 reads FQNEAQ (reference sequence). The CDR3 loop spans 16 amino acids. Here the CDR3 reads CASSSVGTGAYNEQFF. CDR3 sequence (DNA): TGTGCCAGCAGCTCAGTGGGGACAGGGGCGTACAATGAGCAGTTCTTC.

This chain uses TRBV30 with TRBJ2-7; 16 bases match TRBD2. The V segment lost 5 bases and the J segment 1 base; nucleotides outside the gene matches: 11. Germline CDR1 is GTSNPN and CDR2 is SVGIG (reference sequence). There are 18 residues in the CDR3. The CDR3 reads CAWAAAGLAGGPSYEQYF. The CDR3 bases are TGTGCCTGGGCGGCCGCGGGACTAGCGGGAGGGCCTTCCTACGAGCAGTACTTC.

The V and J genes are TRBV6-1 and TRBJ2-3; perhaps TRBD2 as D (6 bases). The CDR3 has 16 amino acids. The germline V gene has CDR1 MNHNS and CDR2 SASEGT. Trimming removed 2 bases from V and 4 bases from J, with 16 bases in between. The CDR3 DNA reads TGTGCCAGCAGTGAATTGCGGGGAGGTCCAGCAGATACGCAGTATTTT. Residues: CASSELRGGPADTQYF.

The rearrangement joins TRBV5-1 to TRBJ2-3; possibly TRBD2 for D (6 bases). With 4 bases removed from V and 0 bases from J, the gap between germline ends came to 18 bases. The CDR3 is 17 amino acids. The germline gives CDR1 SGHRS, CDR2 YFSETQ. The CDR3 region is CASSHGPVGGSTDTQYF. The CDR3, as DNA: TGCGCCAGCAGCCACGGGCCGGTCGGAGGGAGCACAGATACGCAGTATTTT. Full variable domain (missing parts from reference TRBV5-1 and TRBJ2-3): KAGVTQTPRYLIKTRGQQVTLSCSPISGHRSVSWYQQTPGQGLQFLFEYFSETQRNKGNFPGRFSGRQFSNSRSEMNVSTLELGDSALYLCASSHGPVGGSTDTQYFGPGTRLTVL.

This sequence joins TRBV5-1 and TRBJ2-5, with 9 nucleotides matching TRBD2. Trimming at V came to 2 bases and at J to 2 bases, leaving 4 bases not matched to a gene. The CDR3 covers 15 residues. CDR1 and CDR2 from the germline V gene are SGHRS and YFSETQ. The CDR3 DNA reads TGCGCCAGCAGCTTTACGGCGGGAGGGCAAGAGACCCAGTACTTC. Translating it yields CASSFTAGGQETQYF.

This chain uses TRBV11-3 with TRBJ2-1; TRBD1 matches at 8 bases. Germline CDR1 and CDR2: SGHNT and YENEEA. The CDR3 consists of 12 residues. V gave up 4 bases and J gave up 8 bases; unmatched junction bases: 1. The CDR3 nucleotides read TGTGCCAGCAGCTCACAGGGGGATGAGCAGTTCTTC. Residues: CASSSQGDEQFF.

The chain uses TRBV28 and TRBJ2-7; 9 bases align to TRBD1. Per germline, CDR1 MDHEN and CDR2 SYDVKM. The junction had 9 bases not matched to a gene; V was cut back by 6 bases and J by 3 bases. CDR3 size: 15 residues. The CDR3: CASRPTGTGIYEQYF. In DNA, the CDR3 is TGTGCCAGCAGGCCCACCGGGACAGGGATCTACGAGCAGTACTTC.

The gene calls are TRBV9 and TRBJ1-3; a possible D gene is TRBD1 (5 bases). Between the trimmed V and J ends, which lost 4 bases and 0 bases, there was a span of 11 bases. Germline CDR1 is SGDLS and CDR2 is YYNGEE. The CDR3 contains 15 residues. CDR3 nucleotide sequence: TGTGCCAGCAGCCTGACAGCCGTCTCTGGAAACACCATATATTTT. It encodes CASSLTAVSGNTIYF.

The chain carries TRBV7-7 and TRBJ2-1, with 8 positions matching TRBD1. Germline trimming cut 5 bases from V and 7 bases from J; bases unmatched to any gene: 13. CDR3 size: 16 residues. Germline lookup yields CDR1 SSHAT and CDR2 FNYEAQ (reference sequence). As DNA, the CDR3 is TGTGCCAGCAGCCCGTGGACAGGGCGGACTGGGAATGAGCAGTTCTTC. Translating it yields CASSPWTGRTGNEQFF.